The clone carrying this TCR beta chain was detected ten times or more. Antigen specificity is unknown. The source of the sample is a study of identical twins. Regarding the study as a whole: Where beta out-of-frame sequences were concerned, excess twin sharing was weaker. A lower insertion count was a feature of abundant cord blood beta clonotypes, with no such feature in memory repertoires.

CDR3 length: 12 amino acids. Unmatched junction bases numbered 1, after V lost 4 bases and J lost 9 bases. Per germline, CDR1 LGHDT and CDR2 YNNKEL (reference sequence). TCRdb ran MiXCR on the 5' RACE reads and lists one entry per CDR3 protein. In the table there are more than 200,000 distinct CDR3 sequences, roughly 10% of which are singletons. All donors comprised healthy Caucasians. The sequencing input was memory (CD45RO+) T cells sorted from blood. The V call is TRBV3-1, the J call TRBJ2-1; 9 positions match TRBD2. The sequence was collected from a woman in her late teens or twenties in good health. The DNA of the CDR3 is TGTGCCAGCAGCCCGCGGGAGGGTGAGCAGTTCTTC. It specifies CASSPREGEQFF.